This TCR beta chain was identified during a study of Ad26.COV2.S vaccination and SARS-CoV-2 variants. Study as a whole: Dosing was one shot or two shots 56 days apart.

A remark on this clone: Its matching antigen is unknown.

Sample treatment: about 20 received Ad26.COV2.S at low or high dose, single or two shots; about five received placebo; per-sample allocation not given. Day 63 after the first injection of vaccine or placebo was the sampling time. The shot given was an Ad26 vector that makes Wuhan-strain SARS-CoV-2 spike. Generated by immunoSEQ multiplex PCR, the TCRdb table keeps only in-frame clones and is missing some. The sample carries around 320,000 clones, 70% to 90% recorded once. Germline CDR1 and CDR2: SGHAT and FQNNGV. Trimming removed 1 base at V and 8 bases at J, with 7 bases between. This CDR3 is built from 12 residues. General observations from the study: Measures of TCR breadth and depth may have fallen short of total T cell responses.

The chain carries TRBV11-2 and TRBJ2-3; D unresolved. The sample in question was peripheral blood, obtained in a trial of Ad26.COV2.S vaccine versus placebo. This TCR derives from a person between 18 and 65 years old who received the Ad26.COV2.S COVID-19 vaccine or a placebo. In DNA form, the CDR3 reads TGTGCCAGCAGCTTAGGAGCAGGTACGCAGTATTTT. This sequence encodes CASSLGAGTQYF. The full variable domain, completed using reference TRBV11-2 and TRBJ2-3, is EAGVAQSPRYKIIEKRQSVAFWCNPISGHATLYWYQQILGQGPKLLIQFQNNGVVDDSQLPKDRFSAERLKGVDSTLKIQPAKLEDSAVYLCASSLGAGTQYFGPGTRLTVL.